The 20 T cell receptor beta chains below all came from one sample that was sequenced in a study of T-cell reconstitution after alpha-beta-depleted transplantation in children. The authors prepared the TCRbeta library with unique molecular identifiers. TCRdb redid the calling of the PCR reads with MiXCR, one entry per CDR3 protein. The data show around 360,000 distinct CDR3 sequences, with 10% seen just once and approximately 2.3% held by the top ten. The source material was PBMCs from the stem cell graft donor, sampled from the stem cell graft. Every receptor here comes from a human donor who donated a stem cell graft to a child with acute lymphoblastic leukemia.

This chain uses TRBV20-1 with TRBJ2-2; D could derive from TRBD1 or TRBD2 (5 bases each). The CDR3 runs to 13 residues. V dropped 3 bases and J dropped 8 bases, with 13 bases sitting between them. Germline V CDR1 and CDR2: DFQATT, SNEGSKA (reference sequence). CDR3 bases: TGCAGTGCTAGTTGGAGCAGGGAGGGGGAGCTGTTTTTT. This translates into CSASWSREGELFF.

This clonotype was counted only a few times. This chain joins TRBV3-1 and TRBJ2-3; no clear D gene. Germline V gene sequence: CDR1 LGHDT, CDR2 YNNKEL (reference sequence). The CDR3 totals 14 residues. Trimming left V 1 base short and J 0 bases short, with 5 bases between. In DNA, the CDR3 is TGTGCCAGCAGCCAAGGGTCCAGCACAGATACGCAGTATTTT. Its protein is CASSQGSSTDTQYF.

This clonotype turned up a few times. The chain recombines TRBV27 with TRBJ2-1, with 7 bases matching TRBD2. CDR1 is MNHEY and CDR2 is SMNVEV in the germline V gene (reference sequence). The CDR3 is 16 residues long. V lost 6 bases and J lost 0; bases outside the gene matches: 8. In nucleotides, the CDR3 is TGTGCCAGCAGCAATCAAGCGGGGCCCTCCTACAATGAGCAGTTCTTC. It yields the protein CASSNQAGPSYNEQFF.

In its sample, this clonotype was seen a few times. Here the CDR3 DNA reads TGTGCCAGCAGCTTTGGGGACAGGGTCAACGAGCAGTACTTC. Its translation is CASSFGDRVNEQYF. The V gene is TRBV5-5, the J gene TRBJ2-7, with 9 bases that match TRBD1. This CDR3 is 14 amino acids long. With 2 bases clipped from V and 5 bases from J, the junction kept 5 bases outside the gene matches. The germline CDR1 and CDR2 sequences are SGHKS and YYEKEE (reference sequence).

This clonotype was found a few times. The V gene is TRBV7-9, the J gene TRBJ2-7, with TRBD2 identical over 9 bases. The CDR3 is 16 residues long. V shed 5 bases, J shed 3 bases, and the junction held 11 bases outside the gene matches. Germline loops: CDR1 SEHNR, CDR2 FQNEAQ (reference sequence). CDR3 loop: CASSTSVTSGLYEQYF. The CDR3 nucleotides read TGTGCCAGCAGCACCTCCGTGACTAGCGGACTCTACGAGCAGTACTTC.

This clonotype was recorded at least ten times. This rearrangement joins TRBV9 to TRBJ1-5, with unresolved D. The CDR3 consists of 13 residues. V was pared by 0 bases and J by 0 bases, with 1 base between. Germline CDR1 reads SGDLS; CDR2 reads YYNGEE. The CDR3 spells CASSVASNQPQHF. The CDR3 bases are TGTGCCAGCAGCGTAGCTAGCAATCAGCCCCAGCATTTT.

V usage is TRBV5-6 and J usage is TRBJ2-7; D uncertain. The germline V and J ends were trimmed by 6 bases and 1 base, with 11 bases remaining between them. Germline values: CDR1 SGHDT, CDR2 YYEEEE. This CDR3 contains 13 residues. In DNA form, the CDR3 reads TGTGCCAGCACCTATGGACCATCCTACGAGCAGTACTTC. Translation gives CASTYGPSYEQYF.

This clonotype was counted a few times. The CDR3 reads CASSWDRDAGYTF. CDR3 DNA sequence: TGCGCCAGCAGCTGGGACAGGGACGCTGGCTACACCTTC. V and J are TRBV5-1 and TRBJ1-2, with 9 bases matching TRBD1. CDR3 length: 13 residues. In germline, CDR1 is SGHRS, CDR2 YFSETQ. V gave up 3 bases and J gave up 7 bases; unmatched junction bases: 4.

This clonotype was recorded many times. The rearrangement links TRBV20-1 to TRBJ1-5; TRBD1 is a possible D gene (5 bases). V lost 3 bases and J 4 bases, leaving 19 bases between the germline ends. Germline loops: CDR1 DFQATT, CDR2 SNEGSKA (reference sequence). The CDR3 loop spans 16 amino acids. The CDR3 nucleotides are TGCAGTGCTAGTAGCCTACGGGGGATGGGAAATCAGCCCCAGCATTTT. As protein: CSASSLRGMGNQPQHF.

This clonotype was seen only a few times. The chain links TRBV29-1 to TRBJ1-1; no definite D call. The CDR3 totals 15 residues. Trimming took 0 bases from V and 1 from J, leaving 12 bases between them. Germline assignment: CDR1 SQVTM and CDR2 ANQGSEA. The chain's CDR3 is CSVEERSTKNTEAFF. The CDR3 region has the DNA TGCAGCGTTGAAGAGCGCAGCACAAAGAACACTGAAGCTTTCTTT.

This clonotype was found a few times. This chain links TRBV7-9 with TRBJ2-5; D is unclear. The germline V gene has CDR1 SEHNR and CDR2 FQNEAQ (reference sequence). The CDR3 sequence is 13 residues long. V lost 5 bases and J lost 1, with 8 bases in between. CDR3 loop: CASSPWLQETQYF. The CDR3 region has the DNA TGTGCCAGCAGCCCGTGGCTCCAAGAGACCCAGTACTTC. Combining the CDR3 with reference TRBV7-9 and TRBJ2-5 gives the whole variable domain DTGVSQNPRHKITKRGQNVTFRCDPISEHNRLYWYRQTLGQGPEFLTYFQNEAQLEKSRLLSDRFSAERPKGSFSTLEIQRTEQGDSAMYLCASSPWLQETQYFGPGTRLLVL.

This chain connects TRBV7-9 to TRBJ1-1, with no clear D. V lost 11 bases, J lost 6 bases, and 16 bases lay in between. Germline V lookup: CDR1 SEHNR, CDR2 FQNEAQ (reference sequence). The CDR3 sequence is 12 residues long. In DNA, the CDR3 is TGTGCCTGTGCGGATGTCGGATCTGAAGCTTTCTTT. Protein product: CACADVGSEAFF. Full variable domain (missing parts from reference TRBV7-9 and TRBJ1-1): DTGVSQNPRHKITKRGQNVTFRCDPISEHNRLYWYRQTLGQGPEFLTYFQNEAQLEKSRLLSDRFSAERPKGSFSTLEIQRTEQGDSAMYLCACADVGSEAFFGQGTRLTVV.

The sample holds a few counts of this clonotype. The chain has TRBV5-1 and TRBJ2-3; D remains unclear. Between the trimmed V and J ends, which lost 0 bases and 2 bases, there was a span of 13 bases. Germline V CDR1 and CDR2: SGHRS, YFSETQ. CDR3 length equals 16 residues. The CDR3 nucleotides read TGCGCCAGCAGCTTGGGGGCGACCATACTCACAGATACGCAGTATTTT. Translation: CASSLGATILTDTQYF.

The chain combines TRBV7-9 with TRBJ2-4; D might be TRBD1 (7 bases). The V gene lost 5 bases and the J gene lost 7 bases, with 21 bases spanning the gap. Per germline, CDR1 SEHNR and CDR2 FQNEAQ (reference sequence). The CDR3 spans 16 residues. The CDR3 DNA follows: TGTGCCAGCAGCCCAGGAGGGACAGCGAACAATAACATTCAGTACTTC. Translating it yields CASSPGGTANNNIQYF.

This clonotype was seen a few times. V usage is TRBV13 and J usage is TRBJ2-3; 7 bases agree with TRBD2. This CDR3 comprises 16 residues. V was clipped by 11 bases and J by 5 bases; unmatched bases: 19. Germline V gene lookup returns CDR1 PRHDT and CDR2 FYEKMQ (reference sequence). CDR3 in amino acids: CAGSVAGEEVGDTQYF. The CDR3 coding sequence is TGTGCCGGGTCCGTGGCGGGAGAAGAAGTTGGAGATACGCAGTATTTT.

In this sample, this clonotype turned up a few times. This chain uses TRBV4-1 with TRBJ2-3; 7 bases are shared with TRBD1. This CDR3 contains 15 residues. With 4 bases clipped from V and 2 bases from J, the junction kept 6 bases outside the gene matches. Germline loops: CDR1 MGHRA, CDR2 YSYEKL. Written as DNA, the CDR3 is TGCGCCAGCAGCCCGGGACAGATTCACACAGATACGCAGTATTTT. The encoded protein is CASSPGQIHTDTQYF.

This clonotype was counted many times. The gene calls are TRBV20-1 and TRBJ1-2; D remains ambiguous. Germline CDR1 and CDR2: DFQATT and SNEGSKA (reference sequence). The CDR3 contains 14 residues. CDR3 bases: TGCAGCGGCGGGAAGAGCATACCTAACTATGGCTACACCTTC. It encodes CSGGKSIPNYGYTF.

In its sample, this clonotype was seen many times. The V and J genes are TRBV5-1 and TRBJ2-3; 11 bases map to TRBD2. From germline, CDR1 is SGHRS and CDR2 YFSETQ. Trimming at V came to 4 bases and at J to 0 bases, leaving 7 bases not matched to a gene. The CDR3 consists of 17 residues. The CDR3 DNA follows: TGCGCCAGCAGCCCAGAGACTAGCGGGGTTAGCACAGATACGCAGTATTTT. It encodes CASSPETSGVSTDTQYF.

The CDR3 DNA follows: TGTGCCAGCAGTTTGGAGCTCTCGAACACTGAAGCTTTCTTT. Protein product: CASSLELSNTEAFF. The V and J genes are TRBV12-3 or TRBV12-4 and TRBJ1-1; D not certain. Trimming removed 3 bases from V and 1 base from J, with 9 bases in between. This CDR3 spans 14 amino acids.

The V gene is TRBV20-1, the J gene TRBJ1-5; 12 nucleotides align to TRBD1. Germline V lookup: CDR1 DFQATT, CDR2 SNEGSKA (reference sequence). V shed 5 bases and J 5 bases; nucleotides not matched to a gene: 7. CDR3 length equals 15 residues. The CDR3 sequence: CSALGTGGEDQPQHF. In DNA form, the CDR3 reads TGCAGTGCTCTCGGGACAGGGGGCGAGGATCAGCCCCAGCATTTT.